The 22 T cell receptor beta chains reported below all come from one sample, sequenced in a study of T cell responses to AZD1222 COVID-19 vaccine. Using immunoSEQ multiplex PCR, the repertoire was profiled, and TCRdb retains in-frame clones only, with some absent. The sample yields fewer than 85,000 clones, 80% to 90% seen once. Sample: peripheral blood, taken on day 0 of AZD1222 vaccination. The receptors were sampled from an adult in good health.

The V and J genes are TRBV11-3 and TRBJ2-1; unclear D gene. The CDR3 is 11 residues long. Between the trimmed V and J ends, which lost 9 bases and 9 bases, there was a span of 12 bases. The germline CDR1 and CDR2 sequences are SGHNT and YENEEA. The CDR3 loop is CARLGMSEQFF. In nucleotides, the CDR3 is TGTGCCAGGCTGGGGATGAGTGAGCAGTTCTTC.

The chain combines TRBV27 with TRBJ2-7, with a weak D call TRBD1 (6 bases). This CDR3 has 13 amino acids. CDR1 and CDR2 from the germline V gene are MNHEY and SMNVEV (reference sequence). Trimming stripped 5 bases from V and 3 bases from J, with 11 bases between. DNA of the CDR3: TGTGCCAGCAGTATCCAACAGGGCTACGAGCAGTACTTC. Protein sequence: CASSIQQGYEQYF.

The chain couples TRBV7-2 to TRBJ1-2; 9 bases line up with TRBD1. Unmatched junction bases numbered 8, after V lost 4 bases and J lost 5 bases. CDR1 and CDR2 from the germline V gene are SGHTA and FQGNSA. The CDR3 consists of 15 residues. Here the CDR3 reads CASSSGQGYSYGYTF. The CDR3 DNA is TGTGCCAGCAGCTCAGGACAGGGGTATTCGTATGGCTACACCTTC.

The chain couples TRBV19 to TRBJ2-1; 9 nucleotides agree with TRBD2. The germline V gene encodes CDR1 LNHDA and CDR2 SQIVND (reference sequence). After removal of 4 bases from V and 6 bases from J, the junction contained 4 bases not matched to a gene. This CDR3 is 14 amino acids long. The CDR3 region is CASSTGLASNEQFF. As DNA, the CDR3 is TGTGCCAGTAGTACCGGACTAGCGTCCAATGAGCAGTTCTTC.

The rearrangement links TRBV24-1 to TRBJ2-7; D tentatively reads TRBD1 or TRBD2 (5 bases each). Deletions cut 5 bases from V and 3 bases from J, with 19 bases between. The CDR3 loop spans 16 amino acids. CDR1 is KGHDR, CDR2 SFDVKD, per germline. This CDR3 is CATSGPLGDGDYEQYF. The CDR3 nucleotides are TGTGCCACCAGTGGACCCTTGGGGGACGGTGACTACGAGCAGTACTTC.

The chain carries TRBV19 and TRBJ2-3, with TRBD2 matching 8 bases. This CDR3 is 12 amino acids long. CDR1 and CDR2 from the germline V gene are LNHDA and SQIVND (reference sequence). V lost 7 bases to trimming and J lost 9 bases; unmatched junction nucleotides: 6. CDR3 sequence (DNA): TGTGCCAGTACCGGGCGGGGGGACACGCAGTATTTT. This translates into CASTGRGDTQYF.

This chain connects TRBV3-1 (or the pseudogene TRBV3-2) to TRBJ2-3, with 10 bases identical to TRBD2. The CDR3 consists of 16 residues. Germline loops: CDR1 LGHDT, CDR2 YNNKEL (reference sequence). After removal of 3 bases from V and 1 base from J, the junction contained 4 bases not matched to a gene. For the CDR3, the DNA is TGTGCCAGCAGCCAGGGCCTAGCGGGGGGCACAGATACGCAGTATTTT. Its translation: CASSQGLAGGTDTQYF.

This clone showed up just once. The chain is built from TRBV6-6 and TRBJ2-3; D is possibly TRBD2 (5 bases). Per germline, CDR1 MNHNY and CDR2 SVGAGI (reference sequence). This CDR3 comprises 16 residues. V was shortened by 7 bases and J by 0 bases, with 17 bases between the two germline ends. CDR3 loop: CASNVQRSPSTDTQYF. In DNA, the CDR3 is TGTGCCAGCAACGTCCAGCGGTCCCCTAGCACAGATACGCAGTATTTT.

This chain connects TRBV5-1 to TRBJ2-5, with 8 bases fitting TRBD2. V shed 0 bases, J shed 5 bases, and the junction held 6 bases outside the gene matches. The CDR3 runs to 15 residues. Germline V lookup: CDR1 SGHRS, CDR2 YFSETQ. As DNA, the CDR3 is TGCGCCAGCAGCTTGGGACTAGCGTCGCGGGAGACCCAGTACTTC. This sequence encodes CASSLGLASRETQYF.

The chain is built from TRBV14 and TRBJ2-7; 7 bases align to TRBD1. The CDR3 runs 13 residues. Looked up from germline, CDR1 is SGHDN and CDR2 is FVKESK. V lost 4 bases, J lost 2 bases, and 2 bases stayed unmatched. CDR3 bases: TGTGCCAGCAGCCTTACAGGGGCCTACGAGCAGTACTTC. This codes for CASSLTGAYEQYF.

The V and J genes are TRBV28 and TRBJ2-5; 7 bases line up with TRBD1. This CDR3 is 17 amino acids long. In germline, CDR1 is MDHEN, CDR2 SYDVKM. V trimming: 2 bases; J trimming: 2 bases; junction bases outside the gene matches: 11. CDR3 in amino acids: CASSLVDRDHLQETQYF. For the CDR3, the DNA is TGTGCCAGCAGTTTAGTCGACAGGGACCATCTGCAAGAGACCCAGTACTTC.

This clone has just one count. The CDR3 nucleotides are TGTGCCAGCAGCCCTAGGGCTAGCGGGGGGGAGCAGTACTTC. It specifies CASSPRASGGEQYF. The V call is TRBV2, the J call TRBJ2-7; TRBD2 aligns across 11 bases. Looked up from germline, CDR1 is SNHLY and CDR2 is FYNNEI. This CDR3 has 14 residues. V trimming: 6 bases; J trimming: 7 bases; junction bases outside the gene matches: 8.

V is TRBV5-6 and J is TRBJ2-7, with 7 bases identical to TRBD1. This CDR3 region has 13 residues. V lost 3 bases, J lost 4 bases, and 4 bases stayed unmatched. Germline assignment: CDR1 SGHDT and CDR2 YYEEEE. For the CDR3, the DNA is TGTGCCAGCAGCTCAGACAGGGTGTACGAGCAGTACTTC. It yields the protein CASSSDRVYEQYF.

This chain connects TRBV7-8 to TRBJ2-5; D remains unclear. V was trimmed by 2 bases and J by 4 bases, leaving 14 bases between them. CDR1 is SGHVS, CDR2 FQNEAQ, per germline. This CDR3 comprises 15 residues. Written as DNA, the CDR3 is TGTGCCAGCAGCTTAAATTCCCTCGCCGGAGAGACCCAGTACTTC. This translates into CASSLNSLAGETQYF.

This rearrangement joins TRBV9 to TRBJ2-4, with TRBD2 matching over 9 bases. Trimming at V came to 3 bases and at J to 0 bases, leaving 4 bases not matched to a gene. CDR3 length equals 16 residues. Germline V lookup: CDR1 SGDLS, CDR2 YYNGEE. In nucleotides, the CDR3 is TGTGCCAGCAGCGAGTCTAGCGGGACAGCCAAAAACATTCAGTACTTC. Its protein product is CASSESSGTAKNIQYF.

The chain joins TRBV28 to TRBJ1-4, with D unresolved. From germline, CDR1 is MDHEN and CDR2 SYDVKM. V was clipped by 7 bases and J by 3 bases, with 18 bases between them. The CDR3 runs to 16 residues. CDR3 residues: CASTPPGLAANEKLFF. Written as DNA, the CDR3 is TGTGCCAGCACTCCACCGGGGTTAGCGGCTAATGAAAAACTGTTTTTT.

The chain has TRBV11-2 and TRBJ1-2, with unresolved D. V was cut by 0 bases and J by 2 bases, with 7 bases left in between. This CDR3 is 14 amino acids long. Looked up from germline, CDR1 is SGHAT and CDR2 is FQNNGV. The CDR3 sequence: CASSLDGRNYGYTF. In nucleotides, the CDR3 is TGTGCCAGCAGCTTAGACGGCAGAAACTATGGCTACACCTTC. The full variable domain, in which reference TRBV11-2 and TRBJ1-2 provide the parts outside the CDR3, is EAGVAQSPRYKIIEKRQSVAFWCNPISGHATLYWYQQILGQGPKLLIQFQNNGVVDDSQLPKDRFSAERLKGVDSTLKIQPAKLEDSAVYLCASSLDGRNYGYTFGSGTRLTVV.

This clone was seen more than once but under ten times. This chain joins TRBV6-5 and TRBJ1-1, with no clear D. V lost 0 bases, J lost 0 bases, and 8 bases lay in between. The CDR3 runs to 15 residues. Germline V gene lookup returns CDR1 MNHEY and CDR2 SVGAGI. The CDR3 loop is CASSYSRNLNTEAFF. The CDR3 DNA follows: TGTGCCAGCAGTTACTCTAGGAATCTGAACACTGAAGCTTTCTTT.

The chain combines TRBV28 with TRBJ1-2; the D is unclear. V dropped 4 bases and J dropped 2 bases, with 20 bases sitting between them. The CDR3 consists of 17 residues. Germline V gene sequence: CDR1 MDHEN, CDR2 SYDVKM. The CDR3 nucleotides are TGTGCCAGCAGTTCCCCACCATTCGACACGCTGAACTATGGCTACACCTTC. Protein: CASSSPPFDTLNYGYTF.

The CDR3 spells CASSDKASAYNEQFF. The CDR3 DNA follows: TGTGCCAGCAGTGACAAGGCTAGCGCCTACAATGAGCAGTTCTTC. The chain is built from TRBV6-4 and TRBJ2-1, with D perhaps TRBD2 (6 bases). V lost 2 bases and J 2 bases, leaving 10 bases between the germline ends. CDR1 is MRHNA, CDR2 SNTAGT, per germline. The length of the CDR3 is 15 residues.

The V call is TRBV2, the J call TRBJ1-2; the D is unclear. There are 15 residues in the CDR3. V was trimmed by 6 bases and J by 7 bases, leaving 21 bases between them. The germline V gene encodes CDR1 SNHLY and CDR2 FYNNEI. CDR3 nucleotides: TGTGCCAGCAGGCATGATTCGGCGGGCTTAGGTGGCTACACCTTC. Encoded protein: CASRHDSAGLGGYTF.

The chain employs TRBV5-4 and TRBJ2-3; possible D gene TRBD2, 5 bases. Germline V lookup: CDR1 SGHNT, CDR2 YYREEE (reference sequence). The CDR3 runs to 14 residues. Trimming stripped 10 bases from V and 3 bases from J, with 18 bases between. CDR3 nucleotides: TGTGCCTACACCCGGGATCTGGGGACAGATACGCAGTATTTT. This sequence encodes CAYTRDLGTDTQYF.